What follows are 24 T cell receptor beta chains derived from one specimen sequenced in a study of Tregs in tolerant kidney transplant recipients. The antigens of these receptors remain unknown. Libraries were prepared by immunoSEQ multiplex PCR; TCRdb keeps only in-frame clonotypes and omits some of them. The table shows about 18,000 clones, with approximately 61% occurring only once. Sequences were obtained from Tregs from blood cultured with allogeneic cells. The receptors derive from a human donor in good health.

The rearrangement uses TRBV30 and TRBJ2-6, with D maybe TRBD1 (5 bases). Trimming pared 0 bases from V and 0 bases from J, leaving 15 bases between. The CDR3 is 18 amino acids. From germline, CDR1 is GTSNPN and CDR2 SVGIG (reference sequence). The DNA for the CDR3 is TGTGCCTGGAGTGTACCCCGACAGACCTTCTCTGGGGCCAACGTCCTGACTTTC. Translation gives CAWSVPRQTFSGANVLTF.

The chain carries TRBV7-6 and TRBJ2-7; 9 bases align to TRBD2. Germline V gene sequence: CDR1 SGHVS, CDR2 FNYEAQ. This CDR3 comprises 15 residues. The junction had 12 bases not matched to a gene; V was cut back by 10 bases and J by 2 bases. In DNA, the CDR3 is TGTGCCACCAAATGGAGGGCGGGAGGGCCCTACGAGCAGTACTTC. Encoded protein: CATKWRAGGPYEQYF.

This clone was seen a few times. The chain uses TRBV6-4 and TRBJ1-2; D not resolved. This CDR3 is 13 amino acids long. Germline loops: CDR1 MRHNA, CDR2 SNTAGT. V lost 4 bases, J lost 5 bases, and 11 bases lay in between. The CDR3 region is CASSAGSWYGYTF. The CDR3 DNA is TGTGCCAGCAGTGCTGGGAGTTGGTATGGCTACACCTTC.

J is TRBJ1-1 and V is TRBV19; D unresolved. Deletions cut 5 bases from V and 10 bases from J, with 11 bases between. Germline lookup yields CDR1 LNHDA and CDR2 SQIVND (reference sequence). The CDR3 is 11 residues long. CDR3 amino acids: CASSQLHAAFF. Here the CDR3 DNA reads TGTGCCAGTAGTCAGCTCCATGCAGCTTTCTTT. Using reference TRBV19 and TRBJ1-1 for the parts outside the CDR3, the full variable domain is DGGITQSPKYLFRKEGQNVTLSCEQNLNHDAMYWYRQDPGQGLRLIYYSQIVNDFQKGDIAEGYSVSREKKESFPLTVTSAQKNPTAFYLCASSQLHAAFFGQGTRLTVV.

CDR3 residues: CASSLEAVFPIYTEAFF. DNA for the CDR3: TGTGCCAGCAGTTTAGAGGCAGTCTTCCCTATTTACACTGAAGCTTTCTTT. This rearrangement joins TRBV28 to TRBJ1-1; D gene ambiguous. V lost 2 bases to trimming and J lost 3 bases, with 19 bases between them. The CDR3 covers 17 residues. Per the germline V gene, CDR1 is MDHEN and CDR2 is SYDVKM.

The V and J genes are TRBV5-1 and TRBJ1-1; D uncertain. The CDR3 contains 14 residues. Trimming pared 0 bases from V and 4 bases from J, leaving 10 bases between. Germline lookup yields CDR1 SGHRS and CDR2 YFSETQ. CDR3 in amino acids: CASSLVGEATEAFF. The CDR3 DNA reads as TGCGCCAGCAGCTTGGTCGGAGAAGCCACTGAAGCTTTCTTT.

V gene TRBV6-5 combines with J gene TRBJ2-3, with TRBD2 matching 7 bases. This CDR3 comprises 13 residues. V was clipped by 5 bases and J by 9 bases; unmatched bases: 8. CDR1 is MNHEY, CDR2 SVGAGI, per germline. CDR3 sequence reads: CASSVPGLQTQYF. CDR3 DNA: TGTGCCAGCAGTGTCCCGGGACTACAAACGCAGTATTTT.

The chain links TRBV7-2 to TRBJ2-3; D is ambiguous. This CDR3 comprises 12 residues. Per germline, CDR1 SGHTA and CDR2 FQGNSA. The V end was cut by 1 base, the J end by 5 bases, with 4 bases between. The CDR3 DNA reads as TGTGCCAGCAGCTTAGGTATAGATACGCAGTATTTT. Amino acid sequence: CASSLGIDTQYF.

As DNA, the CDR3 is TGCGCCAGCAGCCCTAGACCGGAAACAACAGATACGCAGTATTTT. It codes for CASSPRPETTDTQYF. V and J are TRBV5-1 and TRBJ2-3; D unresolved. The CDR3 consists of 15 residues. V lost 4 bases and J 3 bases, leaving 15 bases between the germline ends. Germline loops: CDR1 SGHRS, CDR2 YFSETQ. The variable domain in full, completed from reference TRBV5-1 and TRBJ2-3, reads KAGVTQTPRYLIKTRGQQVTLSCSPISGHRSVSWYQQTPGQGLQFLFEYFSETQRNKGNFPGRFSGRQFSNSRSEMNVSTLELGDSALYLCASSPRPETTDTQYFGPGTRLTVL.

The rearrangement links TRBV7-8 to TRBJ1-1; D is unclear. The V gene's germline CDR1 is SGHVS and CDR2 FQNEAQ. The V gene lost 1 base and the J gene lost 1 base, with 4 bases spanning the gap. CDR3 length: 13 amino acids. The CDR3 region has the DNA TGTGCCAGCAGCTTAGACCCGAACACTGAAGCTTTCTTT. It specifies CASSLDPNTEAFF. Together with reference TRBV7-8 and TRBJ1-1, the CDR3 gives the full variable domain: GAGVSQSPRYKVAKRGQDVALRCDPISGHVSLFWYQQALGQGPEFLTYFQNEAQLDKSGLPSDRFFAERPEGSVSTLKIQRTQQEDSAVYLCASSLDPNTEAFFGQGTRLTVV.

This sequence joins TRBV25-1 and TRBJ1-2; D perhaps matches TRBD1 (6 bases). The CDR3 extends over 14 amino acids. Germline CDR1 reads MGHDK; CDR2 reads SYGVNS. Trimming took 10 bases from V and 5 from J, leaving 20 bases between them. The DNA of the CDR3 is TGTGCCACCCGGGGGCAGGCGCCCTCGTATGGCTACACCTTC. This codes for CATRGQAPSYGYTF.

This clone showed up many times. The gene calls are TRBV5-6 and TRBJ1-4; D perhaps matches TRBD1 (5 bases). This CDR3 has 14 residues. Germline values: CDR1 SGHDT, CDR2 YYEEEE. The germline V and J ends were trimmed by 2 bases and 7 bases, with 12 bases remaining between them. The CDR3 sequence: CASSFQGLGEKLFF. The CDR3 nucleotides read TGTGCCAGCAGCTTCCAGGGTCTCGGTGAAAAACTGTTTTTT.

CDR3 sequence reads: CASSSSGGGYEQYF. CDR3 nucleotides: TGCGCCAGCAGCTCGTCAGGGGGCGGCTACGAGCAGTACTTC. The chain employs TRBV5-1 and TRBJ2-7; 8 bases map to TRBD1. Germline V gene sequence: CDR1 SGHRS, CDR2 YFSETQ. The CDR3 has 14 amino acids. V shed 3 bases, J shed 3 bases, and the junction held 5 bases outside the gene matches.

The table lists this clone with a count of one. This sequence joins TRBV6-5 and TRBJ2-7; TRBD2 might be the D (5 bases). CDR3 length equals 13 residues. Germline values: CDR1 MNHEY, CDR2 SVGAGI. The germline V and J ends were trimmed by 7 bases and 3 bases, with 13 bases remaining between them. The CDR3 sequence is CASTGGSFYEQYF. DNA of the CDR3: TGTGCCAGCACTGGAGGATCCTTCTACGAGCAGTACTTC.

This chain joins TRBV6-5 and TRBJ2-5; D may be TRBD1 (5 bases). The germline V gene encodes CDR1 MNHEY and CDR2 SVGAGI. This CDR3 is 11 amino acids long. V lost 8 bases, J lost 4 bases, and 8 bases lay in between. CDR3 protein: CASSRGETQYF. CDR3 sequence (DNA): TGTGCCAGCTCTAGGGGAGAGACCCAGTACTTC.

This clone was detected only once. The CDR3 loop is CAQGAVKTQYF. The CDR3 bases are TGTGCCCAGGGGGCCGTGAAGACCCAGTACTTC. The chain is built from TRBV30 and TRBJ2-5, with 8 bases identical to TRBD1. Germline V CDR1 and CDR2: GTSNPN, SVGIG (reference sequence). This CDR3 contains 11 residues. V dropped 8 bases and J dropped 6; count of bases not matched to a gene: 5.

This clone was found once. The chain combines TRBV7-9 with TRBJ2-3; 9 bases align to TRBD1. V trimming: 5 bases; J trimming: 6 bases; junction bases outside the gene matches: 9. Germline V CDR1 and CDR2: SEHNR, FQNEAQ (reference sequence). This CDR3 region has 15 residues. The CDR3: CASSPAGQGSDTQYF. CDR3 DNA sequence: TGTGCCAGCAGCCCTGCGGGACAGGGATCGGATACGCAGTATTTT.

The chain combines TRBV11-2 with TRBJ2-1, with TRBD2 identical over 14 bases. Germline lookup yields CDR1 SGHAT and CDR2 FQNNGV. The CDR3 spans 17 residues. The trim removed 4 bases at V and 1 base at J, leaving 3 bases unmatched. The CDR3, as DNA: TGTGCCAGCAGCTCAGGGACTAGCGGGGGATCCTACAATGAGCAGTTCTTC. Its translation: CASSSGTSGGSYNEQFF.

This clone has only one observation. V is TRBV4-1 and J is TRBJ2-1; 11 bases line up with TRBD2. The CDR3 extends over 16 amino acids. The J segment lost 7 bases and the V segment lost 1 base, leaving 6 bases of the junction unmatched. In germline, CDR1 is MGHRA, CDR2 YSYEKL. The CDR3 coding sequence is TGCGCCAGCAGCCAAGCGACTAGCGGGGAGAGGAATGAGCAGTTCTTC. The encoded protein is CASSQATSGERNEQFF.

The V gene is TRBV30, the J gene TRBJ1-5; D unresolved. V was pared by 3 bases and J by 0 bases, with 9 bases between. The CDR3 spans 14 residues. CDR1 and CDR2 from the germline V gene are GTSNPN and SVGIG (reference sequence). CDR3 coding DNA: TGTGCCTGGAGCCCCGTATATAGCAATCAGCCCCAGCATTTT. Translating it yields CAWSPVYSNQPQHF.

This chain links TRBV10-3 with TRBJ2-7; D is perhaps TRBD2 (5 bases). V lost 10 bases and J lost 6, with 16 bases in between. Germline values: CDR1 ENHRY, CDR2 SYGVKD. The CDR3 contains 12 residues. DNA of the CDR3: TGTGCCAGCGGGCGGGCCCCCGGCGAGCAGTACTTC. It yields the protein CASGRAPGEQYF.

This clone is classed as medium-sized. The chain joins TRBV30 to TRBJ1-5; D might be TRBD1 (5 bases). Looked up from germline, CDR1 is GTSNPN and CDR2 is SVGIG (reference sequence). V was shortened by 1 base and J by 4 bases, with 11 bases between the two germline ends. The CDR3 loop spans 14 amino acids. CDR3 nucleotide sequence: TGTGCCTGGAGTGAGGGGTTTGGAAATCAGCCCCAGCATTTT. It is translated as CAWSEGFGNQPQHF. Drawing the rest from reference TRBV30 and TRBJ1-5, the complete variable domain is SQTIHQWPATLVQPVGSPLSLECTVEGTSNPNLYWYRQAAGRGLQLLFYSVGIGQISSEVPQNLSASRPQDRQFILSSKKLLLSDSGFYLCAWSEGFGNQPQHFGDGTRLSIL.

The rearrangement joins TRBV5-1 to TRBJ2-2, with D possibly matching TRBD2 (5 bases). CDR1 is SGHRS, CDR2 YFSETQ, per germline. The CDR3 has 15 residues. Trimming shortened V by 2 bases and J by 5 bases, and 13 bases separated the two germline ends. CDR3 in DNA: TGCGCCAGCAGCTTAGGCCCCGGCGGGACCGGGGAGCTGTTTTTT. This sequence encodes CASSLGPGGTGELFF.

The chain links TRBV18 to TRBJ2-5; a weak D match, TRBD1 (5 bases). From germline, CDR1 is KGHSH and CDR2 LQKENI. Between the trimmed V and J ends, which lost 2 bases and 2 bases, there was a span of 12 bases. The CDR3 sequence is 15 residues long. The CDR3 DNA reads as TGTGCCAGCTCACCATTACCCAGGGAACAAGAGACCCAGTACTTC. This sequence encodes CASSPLPREQETQYF.